Listed below are T cell receptor beta chains from one sample, sequenced in a study of T cell repertoires in cytomegalovirus infection. TCRdb passed the reads through MiXCR, listing each CDR3 protein once. The sample lists 300,000 or so distinct CDR3 sequences, about 8.8% occurring once. Sequenced: PBMCs. All receptors come from a human donor in good health (CMV status not recorded). Some clones in this sample may be carry-over from other donors' samples. CDR3s include the opening cysteine and the closing phenylalanine or tryptophan. A D gene is named only where the DNA matches it firmly. Clone size is given for some rows only: seen once, a few or many times, or a class if the clone is expanded.

length	V	J	D	size	CDR3	DNA
15	TRBV7-6	TRBJ2-1	NA	many	CASSLDMGVLNEQFF	TGTGCCAGCAGCTTAGATATGGGGGTATTGAATGAGCAGTTCTTC
15	TRBV10-2	TRBJ1-5	TRBD1	NA	CASTLRTGGGQPQHF	TGCGCCAGCACCCTTCGGACAGGGGGCGGTCAGCCCCAGCATTTT
14	TRBV20-1	TRBJ1-4	NA	few	CSARDAVSNEKLFF	TGCAGTGCTAGAGACGCAGTCTCTAATGAAAAACTGTTTTTT
15	TRBV6-1	TRBJ1-2	NA	many	CASSEEATLRYGYTF	TGTGCCAGCAGTGAAGAGGCAACACTCCGCTATGGCTACACCTTC
15	TRBV5-4	TRBJ2-4	NA	few	CASNSGREGGNIQYF	TGTGCCAGCAACTCAGGGCGGGAAGGGGGGAACATTCAGTACTTC
17	TRBV12-3/TRBV12-4	TRBJ1-1	TRBD1	NA	CASSFLTGMNSDTEAFF	TGTGCCAGCAGTTTTTTGACAGGGATGAATTCGGACACTGAAGCTTTCTTT
13	TRBV7-3	TRBJ2-5	NA	many	CASSPGPQGTQYF	TGTGCCAGCAGCCCGGGCCCCCAAGGGACCCAGTACTTC
15	TRBV20-1	TRBJ1-5	NA	many	CSASGGGNSNQPQHF	TGCAGTGCTAGTGGGGGGGGGAATAGCAATCAGCCCCAGCATTTT
14	TRBV29-1	TRBJ2-2	NA	many	CSVEDLEGPGELFF	TGCAGCGTTGAAGATCTCGAGGGACCCGGGGAGCTGTTTTTT
15	TRBV15	TRBJ2-3	TRBD2	NA	CATSSAGGPADTQYF	TGTGCCACCAGTTCAGCGGGGGGGCCGGCAGATACGCAGTATTTT
13	TRBV5-5	TRBJ1-2	TRBD1	NA	CASSRTGDYGYTF	TGTGCCAGCAGCCGGACAGGCGACTATGGCTACACCTTC
13	TRBV20-1	TRBJ2-2	NA	NA	CSPTAANTGELFF	TGCAGCCCTACTGCTGCGAACACCGGGGAGCTGTTTTTT
13	TRBV10-3	TRBJ2-3	TRBD2	many	CAVTSGGTDTQYF	TGTGCCGTAACTAGCGGGGGGACAGATACGCAGTATTTT
16	TRBV6-2/TRBV6-3	TRBJ1-3	NA	few	CASSYSGVGSGNTIYF	TGTGCCAGCAGTTACTCCGGGGTCGGCTCTGGAAACACCATATATTTT
15	TRBV20-1	TRBJ2-1	TRBD2	many	CSASHSGGVYNEQFF	TGCAGTGCTAGTCATAGCGGGGGGGTTTACAATGAGCAGTTCTTC
13	TRBV5-6	TRBJ1-3	NA	many	CASSLEPGNTIYF	TGTGCCAGCAGCTTGGAGCCTGGAAACACCATATATTTT
14	TRBV3-1	TRBJ2-7	TRBD2	few	CASSPGLAGYEQYF	TGTGCCAGCAGCCCGGGACTAGCGGGTTACGAGCAGTACTTC
13	TRBV19	TRBJ1-1	NA	many	CASSPYSGLEAFF	TGTGCCAGTAGTCCGTACAGTGGTCTTGAAGCTTTCTTT
17	TRBV7-9	TRBJ2-1	NA	NA	CASSSLTWGDSYNEQFF	TGTGCCAGCAGCTCCCTAACCTGGGGGGACTCCTACAATGAGCAGTTCTTC
17	TRBV7-9	TRBJ2-2	TRBD1	few	CASSYPGQGRNTGELFF	TGTGCCAGCAGCTACCCGGGACAGGGGCGCAACACCGGGGAGCTGTTTTTT
13	TRBV10-3	TRBJ1-2	NA	many	CAISGDGGYGYTF	TGTGCCATCAGTGGGGACGGAGGCTATGGCTACACCTTC
14	TRBV20-1	TRBJ2-7	TRBD1	few	CSATIGTGTYEQYF	TGCAGTGCAACCATCGGGACAGGGACCTACGAGCAGTACTTC
16	TRBV2	TRBJ2-1	NA	NA	CATQAYLRQGDNEQFF	TGTGCCACCCAGGCTTACCTTAGGCAGGGAGACAATGAGCAGTTCTTC
15	TRBV7-2	TRBJ1-5	NA	many	CASSLGWVGNQPQHF	TGTGCCAGCAGCTTAGGATGGGTTGGCAATCAGCCCCAGCATTTT
15	TRBV6-5	TRBJ2-7	NA	few	CASSYSGRGPYEQYF	TGTGCCAGCAGTTACTCGGGCAGGGGCCCCTACGAGCAGTACTTC
13	TRBV23-1	TRBJ1-5	NA	many	CASRDLSNQPQHF	TGCGCCAGCAGGGACTTGAGCAATCAGCCCCAGCATTTT
15	TRBV6-1	TRBJ2-7	NA	many	CASASLRDGNYEQYF	TGTGCCAGCGCCTCCCTCCGGGACGGAAACTACGAGCAGTACTTC
16	TRBV3-1	TRBJ1-3	NA	NA	CASSPYLGTSGNTIYF	TGTGCCAGCAGCCCCTATCTCGGGACCTCTGGAAACACCATATATTTT
14	TRBV4-1	TRBJ1-4	NA	many	CASSQVFANEKLFF	TGCGCCAGCAGCCAAGTCTTCGCGAATGAAAAACTGTTTTTT
12	TRBV27	TRBJ2-2	NA	many	CASSLWTGELFF	TGTGCCAGCAGTTTATGGACCGGGGAGCTGTTTTTT
17	TRBV7-9	TRBJ2-1	NA	many	CASSFTAYWQSYNEQFF	TGTGCCAGCAGCTTCACCGCTTACTGGCAGTCCTACAATGAGCAGTTCTTC